Reported below is one T cell receptor (beta chain). The antigen is undetermined. There are 16 residues in the CDR3. Unmatched junction bases numbered 10, after V lost 4 bases and J lost 5 bases. Per germline, CDR1 SGHRS and CDR2 YFSETQ. The data originate from a study of cytomegalovirus exposure and HLA in healthy donors. The PCR contained 60 Vbeta and 13 Jbeta primers. Only in-frame clones appear in the TCRdb table, and some are missing; sequencing was by immunoSEQ multiplex PCR. The data hold about 120,000 clones, with less than 85% observed a single time. Notes on the study in general: Differences between HLA loci emerged in a later analysis of TCR association rates, with DRB1 most and HLA-C fewest. According to a later analysis, donors in an Asian-associated ancestry cluster reportedly had fewer N-insertions than the approximately 620-donor mean. Available immune exposure information covered CMV serostatus only.

Sequenced material: PBMCs. The origin of this receptor is a man aged 18-30 years in good health and CMV-seropositive. V usage is TRBV5-1 and J usage is TRBJ2-5; 11 bases agree with TRBD2. The CDR3 DNA sequence: TGCGCCAGCAGCCGACCGACTAGCGGGGATCGGGAGACCCAGTACTTC. Translated, it gives CASSRPTSGDRETQYF.